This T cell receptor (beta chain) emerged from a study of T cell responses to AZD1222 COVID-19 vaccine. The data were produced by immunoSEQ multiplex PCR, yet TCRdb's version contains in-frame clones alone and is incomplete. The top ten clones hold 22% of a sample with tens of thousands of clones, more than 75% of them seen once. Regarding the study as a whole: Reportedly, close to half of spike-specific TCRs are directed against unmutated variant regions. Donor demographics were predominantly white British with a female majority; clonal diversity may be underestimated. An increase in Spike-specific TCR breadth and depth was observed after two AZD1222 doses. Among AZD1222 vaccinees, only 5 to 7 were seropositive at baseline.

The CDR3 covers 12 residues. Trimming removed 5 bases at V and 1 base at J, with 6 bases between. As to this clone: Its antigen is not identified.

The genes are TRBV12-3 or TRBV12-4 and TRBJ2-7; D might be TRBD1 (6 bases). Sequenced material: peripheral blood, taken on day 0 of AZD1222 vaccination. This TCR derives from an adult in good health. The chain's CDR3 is CASSTGSYEQYF. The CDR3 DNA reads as TGTGCCAGCAGTACAGGGTCCTACGAGCAGTACTTC.